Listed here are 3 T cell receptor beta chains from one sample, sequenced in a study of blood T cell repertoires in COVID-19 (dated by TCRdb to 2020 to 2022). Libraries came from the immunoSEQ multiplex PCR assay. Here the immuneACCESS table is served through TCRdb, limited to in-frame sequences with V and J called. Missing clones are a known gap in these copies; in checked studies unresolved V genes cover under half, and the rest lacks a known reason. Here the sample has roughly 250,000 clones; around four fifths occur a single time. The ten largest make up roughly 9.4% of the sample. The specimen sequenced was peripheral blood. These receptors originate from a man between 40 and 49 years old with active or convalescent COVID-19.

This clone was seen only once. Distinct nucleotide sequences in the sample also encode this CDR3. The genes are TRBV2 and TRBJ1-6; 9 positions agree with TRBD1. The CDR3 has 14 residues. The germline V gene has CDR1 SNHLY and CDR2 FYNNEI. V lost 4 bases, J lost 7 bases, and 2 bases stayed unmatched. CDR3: CASSGGQGNSPLHF. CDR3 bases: TGTGCCAGCAGTGGGGGACAGGGCAATTCACCCCTCCACTTT.

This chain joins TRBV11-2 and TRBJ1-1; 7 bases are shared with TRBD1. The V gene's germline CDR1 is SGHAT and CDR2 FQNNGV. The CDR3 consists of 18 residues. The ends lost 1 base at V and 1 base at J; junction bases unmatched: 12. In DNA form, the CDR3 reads TGTGCCAGCAGCTTAGGGGGGGCGGGACAGAAGCCGAACACTGAAGCTTTCTTT. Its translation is CASSLGGAGQKPNTEAFF.

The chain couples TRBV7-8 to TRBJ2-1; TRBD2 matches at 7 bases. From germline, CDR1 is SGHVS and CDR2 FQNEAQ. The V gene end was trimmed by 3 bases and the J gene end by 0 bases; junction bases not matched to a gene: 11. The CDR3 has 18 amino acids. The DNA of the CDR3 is TGTGCCAGCAGCTTTCGAGGGAGGGCAACGGGCTCCTACAATGAGCAGTTCTTC. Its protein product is CASSFRGRATGSYNEQFF.